This record covers a single TCR beta chain. Its cognate antigen has yet to be identified. Within one base of it there is no much larger clone, and no base qualities were kept. The CDR3 runs 13 residues from the cysteine to the phenylalanine. CDR3 DNA is the only sequence kept; it has 39 bases, read in frame from the first base. V gives up 5 bases and J gives up 12 bases, and the segment between their germline ends measures 14 bases. Via the germline V gene (reference sequence), CDR1 is LNHNV and CDR2 YYDKDF. This sample is part of a study of T cell responses to AZD1222 COVID-19 vaccine (dated by TCRdb to about 2021). At the level of the whole study: Because spike-specific TCR depth and breadth did not differ between the two schedules, AZD1222 recipients who got a second dose at roughly 4 weeks were pooled with those who got a second dose at roughly 12 weeks. TCR sequencing was performed for 230 to 250 trial participants, of whom 207 were given two doses of AZD1222 and some 26 were given two doses of MenACWY control vaccine. Trial participants were enrolled by age into subgroups of 18-55, 56-69 and 70-plus years, and around 150, 28 and 57 TCR-sequenced participants, respectively, were included in these subgroups. Overall study results and their limits: Reportedly, almost half of the unique spike-specific TCRs recognized epitopes lying outside the regions that are mutated in the B.1.351 and B.1.1.7 variants. In the small 56-69-year group, the increase in depth fell short of significance, most likely because of low power. No day 14 peak-response samples were available, so repertoires were characterized only after the peak T cell response. Participants were mostly white British, with more females than males. The authors suggested clonal diversity may have been underestimated. After two AZD1222 doses, spike-specific TCR breadth and depth were significantly higher than at day 0 and than in MenACWY recipients. The vaccine-associated CD4 TCRs covered the entire spike protein, and the dominant responses fell in regions 160-218 and 743-854. Conclusions about previously exposed vaccinees were limited because only six AZD1222 recipients were SARS-CoV-2 seropositive at baseline.

The CDR3 regions of human TCRbeta chains were analyzed by immunosequencing. Per the source publication's procedure: TCRs in the repertoires were matched against a reference library of SARS-CoV-2-specific TCRs that had been generated with the MIRA antigen-specificity platform. Breadth was defined as the fraction of unique TCRs that were SARS-CoV-2-associated. Depth was defined as the fraction of total T cells that were SARS-CoV-2-associated. Using the MIRA data, every spike-specific TCR was mapped to the spike region that the TCR reacted to and assigned to either a CD4 or a CD8 class. Log10-transformed breadth and depth values were compared by one-way ANOVA with Sidak's multiple comparisons tests. Held by TCRdb, this immuneACCESS table contains in-frame sequences only and omits some clones. Under half of the omission traces to an unresolved V gene where checked; the cause of the rest is unknown. That table gives V, J and clone size, and the DNA gave D and trimming. The sample includes fewer than 150,000 clones, with roughly nine tenths observed a single time. Clones ranked in the top ten supply 1.3% to 1.5% of the sample.

This sample's time point label indicates: baseline before first vaccination. Samples from vaccinated people were obtained from the UK trials COV001 and COV002, which included a single-blind randomized controlled phase 2/3 trial of AZD1222 (ChAdOx1 nCoV-19) in healthy adults. For TCRbeta chain sequencing, PBMC samples from trial participants were taken at day 0 and at day 28 after the second dose. Sequences were derived from peripheral blood, sampled on day 0 of AZD1222 vaccination. This receptor was taken from an adult in good health. The chain was built from TRBV15 and TRBJ1-6; TRBD1 could be the D gene, as 5 bases match. The CDR3 protein: CATSPPGGGPLHF. At the DNA level, the sequence is TGTGCCACCAGCCCGCCCGGGGGGGGACCCCTCCACTTT.